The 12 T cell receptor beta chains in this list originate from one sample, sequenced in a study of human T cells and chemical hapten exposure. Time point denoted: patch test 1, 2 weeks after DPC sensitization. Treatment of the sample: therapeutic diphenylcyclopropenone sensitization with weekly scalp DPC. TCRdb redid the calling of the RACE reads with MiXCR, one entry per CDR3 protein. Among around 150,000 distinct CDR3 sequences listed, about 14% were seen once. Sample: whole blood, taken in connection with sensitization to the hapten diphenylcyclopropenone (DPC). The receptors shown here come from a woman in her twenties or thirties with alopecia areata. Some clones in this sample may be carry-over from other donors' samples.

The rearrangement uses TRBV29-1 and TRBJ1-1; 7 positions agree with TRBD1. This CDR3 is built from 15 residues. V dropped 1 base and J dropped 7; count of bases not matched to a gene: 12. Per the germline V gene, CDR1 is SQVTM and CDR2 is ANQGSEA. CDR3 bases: TGCAGCGTTGAAGGACAGGGATCAGTGGCGGGTGAAGCTTTCTTT. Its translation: CSVEGQGSVAGEAFF.

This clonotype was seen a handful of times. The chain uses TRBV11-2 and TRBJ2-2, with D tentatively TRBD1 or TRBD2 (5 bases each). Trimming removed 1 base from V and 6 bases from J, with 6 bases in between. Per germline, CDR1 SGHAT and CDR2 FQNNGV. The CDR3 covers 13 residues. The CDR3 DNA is TGTGCCAGCAGCTTAGGGGACCCCGGGGAGCTGTTTTTT. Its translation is CASSLGDPGELFF.

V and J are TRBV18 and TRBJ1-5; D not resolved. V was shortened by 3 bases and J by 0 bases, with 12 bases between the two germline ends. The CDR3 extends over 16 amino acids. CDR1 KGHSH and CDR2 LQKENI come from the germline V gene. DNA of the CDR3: TGTGCCAGCTCACCGGAAGAGGCAGGTAGCAATCAGCCCCAGCATTTT. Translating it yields CASSPEEAGSNQPQHF. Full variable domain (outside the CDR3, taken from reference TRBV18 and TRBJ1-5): NAGVMQNPRHLVRRRGQEARLRCSPMKGHSHVYWYRQLPEEGLKFMVYLQKENIIDESGMPKERFSAEFPKEGPSILRIQQVVRGDSAAYFCASSPEEAGSNQPQHFGDGTRLSIL.

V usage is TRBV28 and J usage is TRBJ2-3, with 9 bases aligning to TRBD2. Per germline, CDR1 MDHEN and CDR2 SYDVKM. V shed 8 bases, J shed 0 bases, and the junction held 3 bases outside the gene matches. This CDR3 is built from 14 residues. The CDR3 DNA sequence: TGTGCCAGCGGTACTAGCGGGAGCACAGATACGCAGTATTTT. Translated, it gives CASGTSGSTDTQYF.

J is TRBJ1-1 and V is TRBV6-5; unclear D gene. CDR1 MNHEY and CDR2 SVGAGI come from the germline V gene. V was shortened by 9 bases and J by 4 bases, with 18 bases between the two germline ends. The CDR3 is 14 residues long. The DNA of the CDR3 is TGTGCCAGTACCTTTTCGTCAGGAGGCACTGAAGCTTTCTTT. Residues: CASTFSSGGTEAFF.

CDR3 residues: CSARDLERGGGYEQYF. The CDR3 coding sequence is TGCAGTGCTAGAGATCTCGAGCGGGGGGGCGGCTACGAGCAGTACTTC. The chain links TRBV20-1 to TRBJ2-7, with 10 bases identical to TRBD2. CDR1 DFQATT and CDR2 SNEGSKA come from the germline V gene (reference sequence). V shed 0 bases and J 3 bases; nucleotides not matched to a gene: 8. This CDR3 has 16 residues.

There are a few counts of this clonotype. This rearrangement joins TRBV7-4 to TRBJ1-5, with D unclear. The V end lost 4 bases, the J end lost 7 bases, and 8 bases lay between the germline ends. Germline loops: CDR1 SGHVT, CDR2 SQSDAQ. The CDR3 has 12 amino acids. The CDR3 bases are TGTGCCAGCAGCTCGCGCGCCCAGCCCCAGCATTTT. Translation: CASSSRAQPQHF.

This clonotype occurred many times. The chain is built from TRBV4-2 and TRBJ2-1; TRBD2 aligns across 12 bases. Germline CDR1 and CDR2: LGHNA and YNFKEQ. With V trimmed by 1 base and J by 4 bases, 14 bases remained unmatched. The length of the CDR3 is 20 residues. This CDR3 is CASSQAPPNLAGGVYNEQFF. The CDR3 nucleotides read TGTGCCAGCAGCCAAGCGCCTCCGAATCTAGCGGGGGGGGTATACAATGAGCAGTTCTTC.

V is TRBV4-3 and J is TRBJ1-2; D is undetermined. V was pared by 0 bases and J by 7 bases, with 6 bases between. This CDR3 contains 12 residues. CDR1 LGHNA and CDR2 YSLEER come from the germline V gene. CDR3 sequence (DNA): TGCGCCAGCAGCCAAGAATCGCGTGGCTACACCTTC. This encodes CASSQESRGYTF.

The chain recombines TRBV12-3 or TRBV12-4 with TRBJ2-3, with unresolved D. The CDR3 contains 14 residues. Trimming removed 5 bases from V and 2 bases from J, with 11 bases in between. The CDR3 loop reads CASSPGVLTDTQYF. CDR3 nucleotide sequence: TGTGCCAGCAGTCCTGGGGTCCTCACAGATACGCAGTATTTT.

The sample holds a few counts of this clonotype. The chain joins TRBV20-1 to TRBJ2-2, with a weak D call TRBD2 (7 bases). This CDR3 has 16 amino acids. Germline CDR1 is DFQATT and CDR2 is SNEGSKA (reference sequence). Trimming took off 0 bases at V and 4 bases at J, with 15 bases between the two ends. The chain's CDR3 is CSARDITGGPTGELFF. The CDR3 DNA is TGCAGTGCTAGAGATATCACCGGGGGGCCCACCGGGGAGCTGTTTTTT.

The CDR3: CASSAFLLAAGANVLTF. CDR3 nucleotides: TGTGCCAGCAGTGCCTTCCTACTAGCGGCTGGGGCCAACGTCCTGACTTTC. The rearrangement links TRBV27 to TRBJ2-6; TRBD2 matches 8 bases. This CDR3 is 17 amino acids long. With 5 bases clipped from V and 2 bases from J, the junction kept 8 bases outside the gene matches. The germline CDR1 and CDR2 sequences are MNHEY and SMNVEV (reference sequence). Full variable domain (missing parts from reference TRBV27 and TRBJ2-6): EAQVTQNPRYLITVTGKKLTVTCSQNMNHEYMSWYRQDPGLGLRQIYYSMNVEVTDKGDVPEGYKVSRKEKRNFPLILESPSPNQTSLYFCASSAFLLAAGANVLTFGAGSRLTVL.